This T cell receptor (beta chain) derives from a study of tissue T cells after allogeneic stem cell transplantation (dated 2022 in TCRdb). With respect to the entire study: The study profiled TCR beta repertoires in many tissues obtained from research autopsies of patients with and without GVHD, and also in mouse models of GVHD. The human part of the study was a prospective observational study with no blinding and no randomization. What the work shows at the level of the full study, not this receptor alone: The patient cohort was small and clinically heterogeneous, and sampling depth was acknowledged as a limitation. Only a few T cell clones appeared in more than one patient, yet motif-based clustering showed tissue-specific repertoire signatures that were shared between patients. In both patients and mice, T cells from blood and spleen picked up only a limited part of the TCR repertoire that was detected in tissues. Within patients, how anatomically similar tissues were was a major factor shaping TCR repertoire composition, regardless of disease or transplant status. Which tissue TCRs were alloreactive or antigen-specific was not determined in the study, and some of the clones might have been host cells that persisted.

On this clone: Its antigen is still unknown. Mouse gene names and germline sequences are the ones reported for this receptor. The CDR3 is cut off 1 residue early in the read; its end comes from the germline J gene.

Between the V and J ends, shortened by 2 bases and 2 bases respectively, the junction contains 5 bases. In the germline V gene (reference sequence), CDR1 corresponds to SNHLY and CDR2 to FYNGKV. The cysteine opens and the phenylalanine closes a CDR3 of 13 amino acids. Sequencing covers 36 bases of the CDR3, shown here with the frame starting at base 1. Library method: the immunoSEQ multiplex PCR assay. TCRbeta CDR3 sequencing was done by Adaptive Biotechnologies at survey depth, reporting CDR3 sequences, V/J genes, productive frequency and template counts. TCR beta CDR3 regions were amplified from genomic DNA rather than RNA. The original methods were these. Jensen-Shannon divergence was used to quantify pairwise repertoire overlap between tissues, with a value of 1 indicating complete divergence and a value of 0 indicating identical repertoires. Tissues were clustered by single-linkage agglomerative hierarchical clustering of pairwise JSD values and displayed as dendrograms. GLIPH2 was run on all patient samples with simulation_depth 1000, kmer_min_depth 3 and cdr3_length_cutoff 8, and groups with more than two unique CDR3s were retained. A standardized tissue-overlap score extrapolated Jaccard GLIPH-group overlap across patients to a standard repertoire size of 1000 clones. Associations of diversity with clinical or experimental variables used linear mixed-effect models with tissue fixed effects and individual random effects. TCRdb mirrors the immuneACCESS table, restricted to in-frame sequences. Some clones are absent from its copies; in checked studies, under half trace to an unresolved V gene, and the reason for the others is unknown. V and J calls and clone size come straight from that table; D and trimming were deduced from the DNA. The sample table records roughly 50,000 clones; around 70% of these occur just once. Jointly, the top ten make up roughly 0.59% of the sample.

The sequence came from a pool of C57BL/6 mice in good health. The receptor chain draws on TRBV3 and TRBJ2-4, with no confidently assigned D gene. Sequenced sample: sorted cells pooled from one or two spleens. The part of the CDR3 DNA that was read is TGTGCCAGCAGCTTAAGGGTTCAAAACACCTTGTAC. Its translation is CASSLRVQNTLY. The entire CDR3 protein reads CASSLRVQNTLYF.